This entry concerns a single TCR beta chain. This clonotype was seen repeatedly, ten times or more. What this receptor recognizes is not known. No much larger clone exists at a distance of one base, and base qualities are not known. The TCR beta CDR3 regions were amplified from RNA transcripts. A first-round RT-PCR of the TCR CDR3 used the HTBI primer set with the Qiagen OneStep RT-PCR kit. Libraries were constructed in a second round of multiplex PCR, after which size selection and purification were performed. The libraries were sequenced on an Illumina HiSeq2000 using paired-end 100 bp reads. The paper's data handling went like this. SOAPnuke was used to process the raw data, throwing out any read that contained adapters or uncalled bases, had a mean Phred below 15, or lacked an exact constant-primer or identifier match. High-quality paired reads were merged using COPE v1.2.5, and each unique nucleotide sequence was defined as a clonotype. MiTCR v1.1 was used to align clonotypes to the IMGT TRBV, TRBD and TRBJ reference segments. Only V-J combinations with frequency above 0.0001, covering 99.2% of repertoires, were analysed. The TCS score was defined as F50 (clonal expansion) divided by E x V (chaos), with BLOSUM62-based TCRdist calculated between CDR3 peptides within each V-J. Welch's t-statistics and random forest reduced 450 to 600 V-J features to 10 to 15, which were used in a naive Bayes classifier (R e1071). TCRdb redid the processing of the public reads, applying fastp at Q25 and MiXCR, and retained in-frame beta chains. Rows with one shared CDR3 protein collapse into an entry with the most common genes and DNA. The V and J calls here are based on TCRdb, not the publication. The sample table records roughly 420,000 distinct CDR3 sequences; about a sixth of these occur just once. The ten most abundant clones make up 11% to 15% of the sample.

Graves' hyperthyroidism was defined as stable when no progression to ophthalmopathy occurred over 18 months of follow-up. Hyperthyroidism patients were newly diagnosed, with disease duration under 2 months, and aged 18 to 65 years. Exclusion was applied to patients with uncontrolled infections, other autoimmune diseases, pregnancy or lactation. Diagnoses relied on clinical symptoms, serum thyroxine and TRAb, thyroid ultrasound and orbital computed tomography. PBMCs were separated from approximately 10 ml of fresh peripheral blood using Ficoll-Paque density gradient centrifugation. Total RNA was extracted using Trizol reagent, and RNA quality was assessed on an Agilent 2100 Bioanalyzer. The data are from a study of T cells in Graves' hyperthyroidism and ophthalmopathy (dated by TCRdb to about 2019). Regarding the research as a whole: Peripheral blood was collected at initial diagnosis, before any treatment. After sampling, hyperthyroidism patients received methimazole starting at 30 mg daily, and ophthalmopathy patients received high-dose intravenous methylprednisolone. An independent validation cohort of under 20 hyperthyroidism patients and roughly 16 patients who later progressed to ophthalmopathy tested prospective prediction of ophthalmopathy. The 75 to 100 discovery patients were randomly split 7:3 into training and test sets. The paper describes TCR Vbeta CDR3 sequencing of 120 to 150 peripheral blood samples, made up of around 41 ophthalmopathy patients, roughly 72 hyperthyroidism patients and around 17 progressor patients. The study also compared thyroid tissue and blood T-cell repertoires from over 5 Graves' hyperthyroidism patients. A discovery cohort of about a hundred patients, 43 with Graves' ophthalmopathy and fewer than 65 with stable Graves' hyperthyroidism, was used to find distinguishing TCR V-J signatures. Study-wide findings and limitations: A model built on a 13 V-J signature distinguished ophthalmopathy from stable hyperthyroidism, reaching 87.88% sensitivity and 81.08% specificity in cross-validation and 80%/75% in testing. In validation, progression to ophthalmopathy was predicted by the model with nearly 71% sensitivity and 72% to 80% specificity, a median of about 6.8 months before onset. Sample size was not statistically predetermined, and blinding of investigators to group allocation was not performed. Blood samples also contained most of the expanded thyroid clonotypes (frequency above 0.001), which suggests that blood repertoires may reflect thyroid immune responses.

Sequencing input: blood. The sequence derives from a woman between 18 and 29 years old with Graves' hyperthyroidism.

The CDR3 here reads CASSLMVGMGAEAFF. In nucleotide form, the sequence is TGTGCCAGCAGCTTGATGGTAGGGATGGGTGCTGAAGCTTTCTTT. The chain is assembled from TRBV5-6 and TRBJ1-1; confidence is insufficient to name the D gene. The CDR3 spans 15 residues, from the cysteine through the phenylalanine. This entry keeps only the CDR3 DNA: 45 bases, framed from base 1. From the germline V gene, CDR1 is SGHDT and CDR2 is YYEEEE. The V end loses 1 base and the J end loses 6 bases, and a stretch of 16 bases separates them.